This T cell receptor beta chain was sequenced for a study of blood T cell repertoires in COVID-19. The overall study: Sources were T cells, B-cell-depleted T cells, or PBMCs; the material itself was cDNA or gDNA.

Original processing notes: By means of reference gene primer amplification, nucleated cell counts were estimated. Sequencing used immunoSEQ multiplex PCR; TCRdb keeps in-frame clones, though not all of them. D and trimming were read from the DNA, whereas the V and J calls and clone size are those reported in that table. The table has some 130,000 clones, approximately 80% seen once. Per the germline V gene, CDR1 is SGDLS and CDR2 is YYNGEE. The CDR3 loop spans 11 amino acids. V shed 1 base and J shed 8 bases, with 7 bases lying between them. The sequence derives from a woman in her 50s with acute or convalescent COVID-19. The chain has TRBV9 and TRBJ2-7; no reliable D call. The material sequenced was peripheral blood. The CDR3 sequence is CASSVLQQQYF. In nucleotides, the CDR3 is TGTGCCAGCAGCGTATTACAGCAGCAGTACTTC. The variable domain in full, with the rest retrieved from reference TRBV9 and TRBJ2-7, is DSGVTQTPKHLITATGQRVTLRCSPRSGDLSVYWYQQSLDQGLQFLIQYYNGEERAKGNILERFSAQQFPDLHSELNLSSLELGDSALYFCASSVLQQQYFGPGTRLTVT.